This T cell receptor beta chain was profiled in a study of cytomegalovirus exposure and HLA in healthy donors. General observations from the study: Researchers reported in a later analysis that a missense DCLRE1C variant was tied to TCR beta V- and J-gene trimming. Accurate HLA-A and HLA-B prediction from TCR beta sequences was reported for most subjects. Likely technical artifact: a cluster of highly shared sequence variants.

Worth noting for this clone: Its antigen remains unknown.

In the PCR, 60 Vbeta and 13 Jbeta primers were used. As originally analysed: An analysis that came later counted tens of millions of unique TCR beta chains, around 12 million shared. TCRdb keeps only in-frame clones here, not all; method: immunoSEQ multiplex PCR. D and trimming come from the DNA, and the V and J calls and clone size come from that table. The sample includes over 150,000 clones, about 79% seen only once; the top ten take 0.95% to 1.5%. The CDR3 loop spans 14 amino acids. CDR1 and CDR2 from the germline V gene are LNHDA and SQIVND (reference sequence). The germline V and J ends were trimmed by 6 bases and 3 bases, with 14 bases remaining between them.

The sequencing input was PBMCs. The V and J genes are TRBV19 and TRBJ1-1; D possibly corresponds to TRBD1 (6 bases). This TCR was recovered from a girl aged 2-10 years in good health and CMV-seropositive. This chain's CDR3 is CASRDPAGDTEAFF. CDR3 nucleotide sequence: TGTGCCAGTAGGGATCCTGCAGGGGACACTGAAGCTTTCTTT.